What follows are 25 T cell receptor beta chains derived from one specimen sequenced in a study of cytomegalovirus exposure and HLA in healthy donors. This table comes from immunoSEQ multiplex PCR, and its TCRdb copy is limited to in-frame clones, with some not included. This table has some 120,000 clones, just under 95% appearing once. The sample consisted of PBMCs. The origin of the receptors is a woman aged 18-29 years in good health and CMV-seronegative.

This chain uses TRBV9 with TRBJ2-7; D gene uncertain. With 1 base removed from V and 6 bases from J, the gap between germline ends came to 8 bases. CDR3 length: 12 amino acids. Germline lookup yields CDR1 SGDLS and CDR2 YYNGEE. The CDR3 DNA sequence: TGTGCCAGCAGCGTAAAATCGCGCGAGCAGTACTTC. Its protein is CASSVKSREQYF.

The chain is built from TRBV9 and TRBJ2-7, with D possibly being TRBD1 (5 bases). There are 16 residues in the CDR3. The germline gives CDR1 SGDLS, CDR2 YYNGEE. V gave up 2 bases and J gave up 2 bases, with 17 bases separating them. CDR3 amino acids: CASSVQKGVPTYEQYF. Written as DNA, the CDR3 is TGTGCCAGCAGCGTCCAGAAAGGGGTCCCCACCTACGAGCAGTACTTC.

The rearrangement links TRBV6-6 to TRBJ2-7; 9 bases line up with TRBD2. The CDR3 extends over 15 amino acids. Germline V gives CDR1 MNHNY, CDR2 SVGAGI (reference sequence). The ends lost 1 base at V and 4 bases at J; junction bases unmatched: 5. The CDR3 sequence is CASSYFAGGDYEQYF. The CDR3 DNA is TGTGCCAGCAGTTACTTTGCGGGGGGGGATTACGAGCAGTACTTC.

The gene calls are TRBV2 and TRBJ2-1; D is perhaps TRBD2 (5 bases). V was shortened by 4 bases and J by 7 bases, with 11 bases between the two germline ends. Germline CDR1 and CDR2: SNHLY and FYNNEI. The CDR3 consists of 13 residues. CDR3 nucleotide sequence: TGTGCCAGCAGTGGGACTCCGTGGAATGAGCAGTTCTTC. Residues: CASSGTPWNEQFF. The full variable domain, completed using reference TRBV2 and TRBJ2-1, is EPEVTQTPSHQVTQMGQEVILRCVPISNHLYFYWYRQILGQKVEFLVSFYNNEISEKSEIFDDQFSVERPDGSNFTLKIRSTKLEDSAMYFCASSGTPWNEQFFGPGTRLTVL.

This chain uses TRBV10-3 with TRBJ1-1, with D maybe TRBD1 (5 bases). The germline CDR1 and CDR2 sequences are ENHRY and SYGVKD. The CDR3 length is 13 residues. V was trimmed by 7 bases and J by 5 bases, leaving 14 bases between them. CDR3 sequence reads: CAINSRAGTEAFF. The CDR3 DNA reads as TGTGCCATCAACAGCAGGGCCGGGACTGAAGCTTTCTTT.

V and J are TRBV11-3 and TRBJ2-5; 7 bases align to TRBD2. V dropped 1 base and J dropped 2; count of bases not matched to a gene: 7. The CDR3 length is 16 residues. Per germline, CDR1 SGHNT and CDR2 YENEEA. This chain's CDR3 is CASSLGGRVRQETQYF. The CDR3 DNA is TGTGCCAGCAGCTTAGGAGGGAGGGTCAGGCAAGAGACCCAGTACTTC.

The chain has TRBV27 and TRBJ2-2, with D unclear. CDR1 and CDR2 (germline): MNHEY, SMNVEV (reference sequence). Deletions cut 5 bases from V and 6 bases from J, with 10 bases between. CDR3 size: 13 residues. The CDR3 here is CASSPFLPGELFF. The CDR3 DNA reads as TGTGCCAGCAGTCCCTTCCTACCCGGGGAGCTGTTTTTT.

The chain uses TRBV2 and TRBJ1-2; D perhaps matches TRBD1 (5 bases). The V end was cut by 6 bases, the J end by 10 bases, with 18 bases between. The CDR3 totals 13 residues. In germline, CDR1 is SNHLY, CDR2 FYNNEI. Written as DNA, the CDR3 is TGTGCCAGCAGCCAGACAGTAACGGGGGACTACACCTTC. It specifies CASSQTVTGDYTF.

The chain employs TRBV5-1 and TRBJ2-1, with 8 bases aligning to TRBD2. This CDR3 is built from 15 residues. With 5 bases clipped from V and 5 bases from J, the junction kept 9 bases outside the gene matches. Per the germline V gene, CDR1 is SGHRS and CDR2 is YFSETQ. CDR3 residues: CASSDVPAGDNEQFF. DNA for the CDR3: TGCGCCAGCAGTGATGTACCAGCGGGGGACAATGAGCAGTTCTTC. Using reference TRBV5-1 and TRBJ2-1 for the parts outside the CDR3, the full variable domain is KAGVTQTPRYLIKTRGQQVTLSCSPISGHRSVSWYQQTPGQGLQFLFEYFSETQRNKGNFPGRFSGRQFSNSRSEMNVSTLELGDSALYLCASSDVPAGDNEQFFGPGTRLTVL.

To note about this clone: At one of its ends the junction is not consistent with the germline gene, which may arise from a read error. The chain has TRBV18 and TRBJ1-2, with D tentatively TRBD1 (5 bases). Germline CDR1 is KGHSH and CDR2 is LQKENI. This CDR3 region has 15 residues. The CDR3 loop reads CASSPPEGRLDGYTF. The CDR3 bases are TGTGCCAGCTCTCCACCGGAGGGACGACTAGATGGCTACACCTTC.

The chain employs TRBV5-1 and TRBJ1-4; no clear D gene. The CDR3 runs to 15 residues. Germline CDR1 reads SGHRS; CDR2 reads YFSETQ. The V end lost 1 base, the J end lost 5 bases, and 12 bases lay between the germline ends. The CDR3, as DNA: TGCGCCAGCAGCTTGTCACCCCCGAGAAATGAAAAACTGTTTTTT. It encodes CASSLSPPRNEKLFF.

The gene calls are TRBV10-3 and TRBJ1-1; tentatively, D is TRBD1 (6 bases). V lost 4 bases and J 3 bases, leaving 12 bases between the germline ends. Germline CDR1 is ENHRY and CDR2 is SYGVKD. The CDR3 is made up of 14 amino acids. The CDR3 nucleotides read TGTGCCATCAGTGGGACAGCTGGGGACACTGAAGCTTTCTTT. Translation: CAISGTAGDTEAFF.

The V gene is TRBV6-5, the J gene TRBJ1-4, with D maybe TRBD1 (5 bases). The length of the CDR3 is 13 residues. V was cut by 1 base and J by 8 bases, with 8 bases left in between. Germline V gives CDR1 MNHEY, CDR2 SVGAGI. The CDR3 is CASSYYGGEKLFF. The CDR3 region has the DNA TGTGCCAGCAGTTACTACGGGGGGGAAAAACTGTTTTTT.

The chain has TRBV6-1 and TRBJ1-5; D gene unclear. This CDR3 comprises 15 residues. Trimming cost V 7 bases and J 0 bases, with 13 bases left between them. The germline V gene has CDR1 MNHNS and CDR2 SASEGT. The CDR3 loop is CASTPQLYSNQPQHF. CDR3 DNA sequence: TGTGCCAGCACCCCACAGCTTTATAGCAATCAGCCCCAGCATTTT.

The chain has TRBV5-1 and TRBJ2-3; D call uncertain. Per germline, CDR1 SGHRS and CDR2 YFSETQ. The CDR3 consists of 12 residues. Trimming stripped 5 bases from V and 2 bases from J, with 6 bases between. The CDR3 DNA sequence: TGCGCCAGCAGTATAGACACAGATACGCAGTATTTT. Translation gives CASSIDTDTQYF.

The V call is TRBV5-1, the J call TRBJ2-1; maybe TRBD1 (5 bases). The CDR3 length is 14 residues. CDR1 SGHRS and CDR2 YFSETQ come from the germline V gene. V lost 3 bases, J lost 6 bases, and 13 bases lay in between. CDR3 region: CASSYSSRANEQFF. For the CDR3, the DNA is TGCGCCAGCAGCTACTCCAGCAGGGCCAATGAGCAGTTCTTC. The full variable domain, rest sourced from reference TRBV5-1 and TRBJ2-1, is KAGVTQTPRYLIKTRGQQVTLSCSPISGHRSVSWYQQTPGQGLQFLFEYFSETQRNKGNFPGRFSGRQFSNSRSEMNVSTLELGDSALYLCASSYSSRANEQFFGPGTRLTVL.

J is TRBJ1-2 and V is TRBV19; D might be TRBD1 (6 bases). This CDR3 contains 12 residues. Deletions cut 10 bases from V and 3 bases from J, with 12 bases between. Germline V gene lookup returns CDR1 LNHDA and CDR2 SQIVND (reference sequence). The CDR3 is CATSDSYYGYTF. CDR3 DNA: TGTGCCACCTCGGACAGTTACTATGGCTACACCTTC.

This chain connects TRBV4-1 to TRBJ2-7, with 8 bases lining up with TRBD2. The CDR3 runs 14 residues. The germline gives CDR1 MGHRA, CDR2 YSYEKL. Unmatched junction bases numbered 8, after V lost 4 bases and J lost 6 bases. CDR3: CASSRPGTRREQYF. The DNA for the CDR3 is TGCGCCAGCAGCCGCCCCGGGACTAGGCGCGAGCAGTACTTC.

The chain couples TRBV15 to TRBJ2-7; 14 nucleotides line up with TRBD2. Germline V gene sequence: CDR1 LNHNV, CDR2 YYDKDF (reference sequence). V lost 1 base and J lost 6; bases outside the gene matches: 5. The CDR3 loop spans 16 amino acids. For the CDR3, the DNA is TGTGCCACCAGCAGAGGACTAGCGGGAGGGTTGGGCGAGCAGTACTTC. Its translation: CATSRGLAGGLGEQYF.

In nucleotides, the CDR3 is TGTGCCAGCAGCTTATTGGCAGACTATGGCTACACCTTC. Translating gives CASSLLADYGYTF. The chain recombines TRBV7-9 with TRBJ1-2; D remains unclear. Germline assignment: CDR1 SEHNR and CDR2 FQNEAQ (reference sequence). The CDR3 sequence is 13 residues long. V lost 2 bases, J lost 3 bases, and 7 bases lay in between.

This rearrangement joins TRBV2 to TRBJ1-1, with D hard to call. This CDR3 comprises 12 residues. Germline V gene lookup returns CDR1 SNHLY and CDR2 FYNNEI. V was shortened by 1 base and J by 6 bases, with 6 bases between the two germline ends. The CDR3 spells CASSEGGSEAFF. CDR3 coding DNA: TGTGCCAGCAGTGAAGGCGGGTCTGAAGCTTTCTTT.

V is TRBV7-6 and J is TRBJ1-3; no reliable D call. This CDR3 has 15 residues. The germline V gene has CDR1 SGHVS and CDR2 FNYEAQ. V was trimmed by 4 bases and J by 8 bases, leaving 18 bases between them. Written as DNA, the CDR3 is TGTGCCAGCAGCTCCGAAATTAAGCGGGTTGACACCATATATTTT. This sequence encodes CASSSEIKRVDTIYF.

This clone was picked up a small number of times. The chain employs TRBV28 and TRBJ1-2; possible D gene TRBD1, 5 bases. Trimming took 2 bases from V and 0 from J, leaving 13 bases between them. Germline lookup yields CDR1 MDHEN and CDR2 SYDVKM. The CDR3 contains 16 residues. CDR3 bases: TGTGCCAGCAGTTTAACGGCAGGGCCGTCTAACTATGGCTACACCTTC. The encoded protein is CASSLTAGPSNYGYTF.

As to this clone: In the same sample, other DNA sequences code for this CDR3. This chain uses TRBV6-5 with TRBJ1-1; D is uncertain. The CDR3 is 13 amino acids. V dropped 2 bases and J dropped 0 bases, with 4 bases sitting between them. Germline CDR1 reads MNHEY; CDR2 reads SVGAGI. In nucleotides, the CDR3 is TGTGCCAGCAGTTACGAGCTGAACACTGAAGCTTTCTTT. The encoded protein is CASSYELNTEAFF.

V is TRBV6-6 and J is TRBJ1-1, with D perhaps matching TRBD1 (5 bases). V was cut by 4 bases and J by 8 bases, with 17 bases left in between. This CDR3 is 14 amino acids long. Germline V gene sequence: CDR1 MNHNY, CDR2 SVGAGI (reference sequence). CDR3 protein: CASSSRTPGLEAFF. The CDR3 DNA follows: TGTGCCAGCAGTTCTCGGACACCCGGTCTAGAAGCTTTCTTT.